The 21 T cell receptor beta chains below come from one sample, sequenced in a study of blood T cell repertoires in COVID-19. The assay was immunoSEQ multiplex PCR, and TCRdb's table has in-frame clones only and misses some. The table lists approximately 250,000 clones, approximately 89% of them singletons. Sequencing used peripheral blood. These receptors came from a woman aged 60-70 years who had recovered from COVID-19.

A few counts support this clone. As DNA, the CDR3 is TGTGCCAGCAGTGAGGTAGAGTGGTCGAATGGCTACACCTTC. This translates into CASSEVEWSNGYTF. The rearrangement uses TRBV6-1 and TRBJ1-2, with D unclear. Trimming stripped 3 bases from V and 6 bases from J, with 14 bases between. Germline V CDR1 and CDR2: MNHNS, SASEGT. The CDR3 has 14 residues.

The chain has TRBV9 and TRBJ2-3; unclear D gene. CDR3 length: 15 residues. V dropped 0 bases and J dropped 2 bases, with 10 bases sitting between them. Germline V gene lookup returns CDR1 SGDLS and CDR2 YYNGEE. CDR3: CASSVGILNTDTQYF. CDR3 sequence (DNA): TGTGCCAGCAGCGTAGGTATCCTAAACACAGATACGCAGTATTTT. The whole variable domain, remainder taken from reference TRBV9 and TRBJ2-3, is DSGVTQTPKHLITATGQRVTLRCSPRSGDLSVYWYQQSLDQGLQFLIQYYNGEERAKGNILERFSAQQFPDLHSELNLSSLELGDSALYFCASSVGILNTDTQYFGPGTRLTVL.

The chain recombines TRBV5-4 with TRBJ2-3, with 8 bases fitting TRBD2. Germline V gene data show CDR1 as SGHNT and CDR2 as YYREEE (reference sequence). V was clipped by 5 bases and J by 6 bases; unmatched bases: 5. CDR3 length: 13 amino acids. The CDR3, as DNA: TGTGCCAGCAGGTCTCGGGGGGGGGATACGCAGTATTTT. It is translated as CASRSRGGDTQYF.

The rearrangement links TRBV2 to TRBJ2-1; 12 nucleotides align to TRBD1. The CDR3 sequence is 15 residues long. V shed 6 bases and J 7 bases; nucleotides not matched to a gene: 7. Germline V lookup: CDR1 SNHLY, CDR2 FYNNEI. The CDR3: CASRTGTGGYNEQFF. The CDR3 DNA sequence: TGTGCCAGCAGGACCGGGACAGGGGGCTATAATGAGCAGTTCTTC.

The chain joins TRBV4-1 to TRBJ1-1; D is undetermined. CDR3 length: 15 amino acids. CDR1 and CDR2 (germline): MGHRA, YSYEKL. V gave up 1 base and J gave up 0 bases, with 9 bases separating them. CDR3 sequence (DNA): TGCGCCAGCAGCCAAGGTTGGGCCATGAACACTGAAGCTTTCTTT. This encodes CASSQGWAMNTEAFF.

The chain is built from TRBV5-6 and TRBJ1-2; possible D gene TRBD1, 5 bases. Trimming left V 7 bases short and J 1 base short, with 11 bases between. The CDR3 length is 13 residues. Germline V gene lookup returns CDR1 SGHDT and CDR2 YYEEEE. CDR3 coding DNA: TGTGCCAGCCACCTAGGGGTTAACTATGGCTACACCTTC. It specifies CASHLGVNYGYTF.

This chain connects TRBV28 to TRBJ2-3; maybe TRBD1 (5 bases). Germline V gene sequence: CDR1 MDHEN, CDR2 SYDVKM. The CDR3 covers 15 residues. V was trimmed by 6 bases and J by 0 bases, leaving 13 bases between them. Written as DNA, the CDR3 is TGTGCCAGCAGCCTGGTAGGGGCAAGCACAGATACGCAGTATTTT. This sequence encodes CASSLVGASTDTQYF.

This clone was seen a single time. This chain joins TRBV9 and TRBJ2-7; 8 bases line up with TRBD2. The length of the CDR3 is 15 residues. Trimming at V came to 2 bases and at J to 0 bases, leaving 4 bases not matched to a gene. Germline V gene lookup returns CDR1 SGDLS and CDR2 YYNGEE. As DNA, the CDR3 is TGTGCCAGCAGCGTGGGTAGCGGGACCTCCTACGAGCAGTACTTC. As protein: CASSVGSGTSYEQYF.

The chain employs TRBV19 and TRBJ1-6; TRBD1 matches 10 bases. CDR1 is LNHDA and CDR2 is SQIVND in the germline V gene (reference sequence). The CDR3 spans 16 residues. J gave up 10 bases and V 0 bases, and 6 bases lay outside the gene matches. The CDR3 bases are TGTGCCAGTAGTATAGATCTATGGACAGGGGGGTCACCCCTCCACTTT. It codes for CASSIDLWTGGSPLHF.

The rearrangement joins TRBV5-1 to TRBJ1-4, with D perhaps TRBD1 (5 bases). CDR1 is SGHRS, CDR2 YFSETQ, per germline. The CDR3 extends over 16 amino acids. The V and J ends lost 1 base and 3 bases respectively, with 13 bases between them. The CDR3 DNA follows: TGCGCCAGCAGCTTGCGCCAGGGTGGTTCTAATGAAAAACTGTTTTTT. Translation: CASSLRQGGSNEKLFF.

The rearrangement uses TRBV5-1 and TRBJ1-4, with D possibly TRBD1 on 5 matching bases. Trimming removed 0 bases at V and 10 bases at J, with 16 bases between. The CDR3 has 15 amino acids. CDR1 and CDR2 from the germline V gene are SGHRS and YFSETQ. CDR3 protein: CASSLDPGQGGKLFF. CDR3 in DNA: TGCGCCAGCAGCTTGGACCCGGGCCAGGGTGGAAAACTGTTTTTT.

The chain employs TRBV9 and TRBJ2-2; TRBD1 matches at 7 bases. Trimming took 4 bases from V and 5 from J; bases not matched to a gene: 11. The germline gives CDR1 SGDLS, CDR2 YYNGEE. The CDR3 spans 16 residues. The CDR3 sequence: CASSPPRGRKTGELFF. CDR3 DNA: TGTGCCAGCAGCCCTCCAAGGGGGCGAAAAACCGGGGAGCTGTTTTTT.

The rearrangement uses TRBV5-1 and TRBJ2-3; TRBD2 aligns across 14 bases. The CDR3 loop spans 17 amino acids. The V and J ends lost 4 bases and 1 base, in that order; junction bases with no gene match: 5. The germline gives CDR1 SGHRS, CDR2 YFSETQ. Here the CDR3 DNA reads TGCGCCAGCAGCGTGGGACTAGCGGGGGCCGGCACAGATACGCAGTATTTT. Amino acids: CASSVGLAGAGTDTQYF.

The rearrangement links TRBV4-2 to TRBJ1-3; D possibly corresponds to TRBD1 (5 bases). Germline V gives CDR1 LGHNA, CDR2 YNFKEQ. This CDR3 comprises 15 residues. With 2 bases removed from V and 7 bases from J, the gap between germline ends came to 15 bases. DNA of the CDR3: TGTGCCAGCAGCCAACGCGGGGCCGAGGAGAACACCATATATTTT. Protein sequence: CASSQRGAEENTIYF.

The chain combines TRBV7-9 with TRBJ1-5; perhaps TRBD1 as D (5 bases). Trimming left V 4 bases short and J 3 bases short, with 10 bases between. The germline V gene has CDR1 SEHNR and CDR2 FQNEAQ (reference sequence). The CDR3 has 14 amino acids. CDR3 coding DNA: TGTGCCAGCAGCTCTCGGGGGGACAATCAGCCCCAGCATTTT. This translates into CASSSRGDNQPQHF. Variable domain in full (rest from reference TRBV7-9 and TRBJ1-5): DTGVSQNPRHKITKRGQNVTFRCDPISEHNRLYWYRQTLGQGPEFLTYFQNEAQLEKSRLLSDRFSAERPKGSFSTLEIQRTEQGDSAMYLCASSSRGDNQPQHFGDGTRLSIL.

The rearrangement joins TRBV6-2 or TRBV6-3 to TRBJ1-2, with D possibly TRBD1 on 5 matching bases. In germline, CDR1 is MNHEY, CDR2 SVGEGT. Trimming took 0 bases from V and 2 from J, leaving 16 bases between them. The CDR3 is made up of 17 amino acids. The CDR3 here is CASSYSLGTGPNYGYTF. In DNA form, the CDR3 reads TGTGCCAGCAGTTACTCTCTAGGGACTGGGCCAAACTATGGCTACACCTTC.

The chain is built from TRBV5-4 and TRBJ2-1, with D tentatively TRBD2 (7 bases). V was cut by 0 bases and J by 0 bases, with 16 bases left in between. Germline V gives CDR1 SGHNT, CDR2 YYREEE (reference sequence). The CDR3 spans 18 residues. CDR3 DNA sequence: TGTGCCAGCAGCTTGGGGGGAGGGGGGACACTCTCCTACAATGAGCAGTTCTTC. This codes for CASSLGGGGTLSYNEQFF.

This clone was seen a handful of times. The V gene is TRBV5-1, the J gene TRBJ2-3; D possibly corresponds to TRBD2 (6 bases). The CDR3 is 16 amino acids. CDR1 is SGHRS and CDR2 is YFSETQ in the germline V gene. V dropped 4 bases and J dropped 2 bases, with 17 bases sitting between them. CDR3: CASSPRSGPATDTQYF. The CDR3 coding sequence is TGCGCCAGCAGCCCCCGTAGCGGTCCAGCCACAGATACGCAGTATTTT. The full variable domain, in which reference TRBV5-1 and TRBJ2-3 provide the parts outside the CDR3, is KAGVTQTPRYLIKTRGQQVTLSCSPISGHRSVSWYQQTPGQGLQFLFEYFSETQRNKGNFPGRFSGRQFSNSRSEMNVSTLELGDSALYLCASSPRSGPATDTQYFGPGTRLTVL.

This chain joins TRBV5-4 and TRBJ1-5; 8 positions match TRBD1. There are 14 residues in the CDR3. Unmatched junction bases numbered 0, after V lost 0 bases and J lost 4 bases. Germline V gene sequence: CDR1 SGHNT, CDR2 YYREEE (reference sequence). The CDR3 sequence is CASSLDRGNQPQHF. CDR3 nucleotides: TGTGCCAGCAGCTTGGACAGGGGGAATCAGCCCCAGCATTTT.

The chain has TRBV9 and TRBJ1-2; perhaps TRBD1 as D (5 bases). V was cut by 3 bases and J by 7 bases, with 19 bases left in between. The CDR3 is 15 amino acids. Germline CDR1 and CDR2: SGDLS and YYNGEE. The CDR3 DNA reads as TGTGCCAGCAGCGCCGCCGGGGGTCTAAAACCTGGCTACACCTTC. Its protein product is CASSAAGGLKPGYTF.

The chain combines TRBV21-1 with TRBJ2-2; the tabulated D call, TRBD1, remains unverified against the DNA. TRBV21-1 is labeled a pseudogene. CDR3 length: 16 amino acids. In DNA form, the CDR3 reads TGTGCCAGCAGCAAGGAGGACAGTTGGTTCGCCGGGGAGCTGTTTTTT. Residues: CASSKEDSWFAGELFF.